These 20 T cell receptor beta chains originate from one sample sequenced in a study of T cells in Graves' hyperthyroidism and ophthalmopathy. TCR beta CDR3 sequences were amplified from RNA transcripts. HTBI primers were the set used in a first-round RT-PCR of the TCR CDR3. TCRdb reanalysed the multiplex PCR reads using MiXCR and keeps one entry per CDR3 protein. The sample lists hundreds of thousands of distinct CDR3 sequences; around 39% were seen once. Material: blood. Source of these receptors: a man younger than 30 with Graves' hyperthyroidism.

This clonotype showed up many times. The chain combines TRBV10-3 with TRBJ2-2, with a weak D call TRBD1 (5 bases). CDR1 is ENHRY and CDR2 is SYGVKD in the germline V gene. The CDR3 contains 14 residues. V was shortened by 6 bases and J by 3 bases, with 11 bases between the two germline ends. The CDR3 spells CAISAGMDTGELFF. CDR3 sequence (DNA): TGTGCCATCAGCGCAGGGATGGACACCGGGGAGCTGTTTTTT.

The chain carries TRBV7-2 and TRBJ1-5; 7 nucleotides agree with TRBD1. CDR1 SGHTA and CDR2 FQGNSA come from the germline V gene. The CDR3 covers 15 residues. V lost 6 bases, J lost 5 bases, and 10 bases stayed unmatched. The CDR3 protein is CASSPTGVIDQPQHF. For the CDR3, the DNA is TGTGCCAGCAGTCCAACAGGGGTGATAGATCAGCCCCAGCATTTT.

This clonotype showed up just a few times. The chain employs TRBV4-1 and TRBJ1-1; TRBD1 agrees at 7 bases. The CDR3 is made up of 14 amino acids. Germline V lookup: CDR1 MGHRA, CDR2 YSYEKL. With V trimmed by 3 bases and J by 3 bases, 4 bases remained unmatched. The CDR3 nucleotides are TGCGCCAGCAGCCAGACAGGGTTGGACACTGAAGCTTTCTTT. Translated: CASSQTGLDTEAFF.

This chain uses TRBV5-1 with TRBJ1-2; D remains unclear. CDR3 size: 13 residues. Germline V gene data show CDR1 as SGHRS and CDR2 as YFSETQ. V was shortened by 4 bases and J by 0 bases, with 7 bases between the two germline ends. This chain's CDR3 is CASSHDSNYGYTF. CDR3 nucleotides: TGCGCCAGCAGCCACGATTCTAACTATGGCTACACCTTC.

This chain uses TRBV27 with TRBJ1-4; D perhaps matches TRBD1 (6 bases). The CDR3 has 14 amino acids. V lost 7 bases and J 6 bases, leaving 15 bases between the germline ends. Germline CDR1 is MNHEY and CDR2 is SMNVEV (reference sequence). The CDR3 bases are TGTGCCAGCATGAGTTCAGCAGGGGATGAAAAACTGTTTTTT. Its translation is CASMSSAGDEKLFF.

This clonotype turned up a few times. The chain recombines TRBV10-3 with TRBJ2-7; D gene ambiguous. There are 14 residues in the CDR3. CDR1 and CDR2 from the germline V gene are ENHRY and SYGVKD. Trimming removed 6 bases at V and 2 bases at J, with 14 bases between. Here the CDR3 DNA reads TGTGCCATCAGGTCAGGAACCCTCACCTACGAGCAGTACTTC. It encodes CAIRSGTLTYEQYF.

A remark on this clonotype: At one end the junction does not follow the germline gene, possibly because of a read error. The chain links TRBV2 to TRBJ1-5, with 7 bases fitting TRBD1. The CDR3 sequence is 14 residues long. CDR1 and CDR2 from the germline V gene are SNHLY and FYNNEI. The chain's CDR3 is CSSRRQGGNQPQHF. The DNA for the CDR3 is TGTTCCAGCAGGAGACAGGGCGGCAATCAGCCCCAGCATTTT.

In this sample, this clonotype turned up a few times. The chain combines TRBV6-5 with TRBJ2-7; D unresolved. CDR3 length: 13 amino acids. V was pared by 2 bases and J by 6 bases, with 11 bases between. Germline CDR1 reads MNHEY; CDR2 reads SVGAGI. CDR3 residues: CASSYGLVGEQYF. In nucleotides, the CDR3 is TGTGCCAGCAGTTACGGGCTGGTCGGCGAGCAGTACTTC.

A note on this clonotype: The junction departs from the called germline gene at one end, perhaps through a read error. The CDR3 DNA is TGTACCACCAGCCCTCAAACCCAGGGGGCAAACACCGGGGAGCTGTTTTTT. It specifies CTTSPQTQGANTGELFF. The genes are TRBV15 and TRBJ2-2; 8 positions agree with TRBD1. The CDR3 consists of 17 residues. Germline lookup yields CDR1 LNHNV and CDR2 YYDKDF (reference sequence). Full variable domain (outside the CDR3, taken from reference TRBV15 and TRBJ2-2): DAMVIQNPRYQVTQFGKPVTLSCSQTLNHNVMYWYQQKSSQAPKLLFHYYDKDFNNEADTPDNFQSRRPNTSFCFLDIRSPGLGDTAMYLCTTSPQTQGANTGELFFGEGSRLTVL.

This clonotype was observed a few times. V is TRBV7-2 and J is TRBJ1-1; 10 bases are a match to TRBD1. The junction had 9 bases not matched to a gene; V was cut back by 3 bases and J by 11 bases. CDR3 length: 14 amino acids. Germline V lookup: CDR1 SGHTA, CDR2 FQGNSA. CDR3 DNA sequence: TGTGCCAGCAGCTTCGGGACAGGGGTCTTGTTGGCTTTCTTT. It translates to CASSFGTGVLLAFF.

The table lists this clonotype with a few counts. The chain is built from TRBV2 and TRBJ1-2, with D unclear. The CDR3 runs to 14 residues. V dropped 1 base and J dropped 5 bases, with 11 bases sitting between them. Germline V gene sequence: CDR1 SNHLY, CDR2 FYNNEI. The CDR3 DNA follows: TGTGCCAGCAGTGAAGGGGTCCGAGGATATGGCTACACCTTC. This translates into CASSEGVRGYGYTF.

The table lists this clonotype with a few counts. The junction departs from the called germline gene at one end, perhaps through a read error. The chain is built from TRBV12-3 or TRBV12-4 and TRBJ1-2, with D possibly matching TRBD1 (5 bases). The CDR3 is 16 residues long. The CDR3 is CASSLVAAGGGYGYTF. The CDR3 DNA reads TGTGCCAGCAGCTTAGTCGCGGCTGGGGGAGGCTATGGCTACACCTTC.

Written as DNA, the CDR3 is TGTGCCAGCAGTTTTTACAGGGGGGACTCCTACGAGCAGTACTTC. It codes for CASSFYRGDSYEQYF. The rearrangement uses TRBV12-3 or TRBV12-4 and TRBJ2-7, with 8 bases lining up with TRBD1. The CDR3 is 15 residues long. V shed 3 bases and J 0 bases; nucleotides not matched to a gene: 4.

This clonotype was counted many times. This chain joins TRBV6-5 and TRBJ1-6, with D tentatively TRBD1 (6 bases). Germline V lookup: CDR1 MNHEY, CDR2 SVGAGI. The CDR3 runs to 14 residues. V was pared by 7 bases and J by 7 bases, with 14 bases between. The CDR3 nucleotides are TGTGCCAGCAAGCAAGGGACATCGAATTCACCCCTCCACTTT. Residues: CASKQGTSNSPLHF.

The rearrangement links TRBV6-6 to TRBJ2-2; 8 nucleotides match TRBD2. Germline-derived CDR1 and CDR2 are MNHNY and SVGAGI (reference sequence). V shed 4 bases, J shed 3 bases, and the junction held 4 bases outside the gene matches. The CDR3 length is 15 residues. The CDR3 coding sequence is TGTGCCAGCAGTTGGGGACTAGGGTACACCGGGGAGCTGTTTTTT. This sequence encodes CASSWGLGYTGELFF.

This clonotype has only a few counts. The V and J genes are TRBV6-5 and TRBJ2-5; D remains unclear. Germline CDR1 is MNHEY and CDR2 is SVGAGI. The CDR3 sequence is 14 residues long. The V and J ends lost 6 bases and 5 bases respectively, with 16 bases between them. The CDR3 loop reads CASSPLGLSETQYF. DNA of the CDR3: TGTGCCAGCAGCCCTCTGGGTCTCTCGGAGACCCAGTACTTC.

A single count supports this clonotype. The rearrangement joins TRBV5-1 to TRBJ1-2, with 10 bases aligning to TRBD1. The CDR3 contains 15 residues. The V segment lost 4 bases and the J segment 4 bases; nucleotides outside the gene matches: 7. The germline V gene encodes CDR1 SGHRS and CDR2 YFSETQ. CDR3 in DNA: TGCGCCAGCAGCAAAGACAGGGGGCAGGGCTATGGCTACACCTTC. Protein product: CASSKDRGQGYGYTF.

This clonotype was recorded many times. The rearrangement uses TRBV9 and TRBJ1-5; D ambiguous. Germline assignment: CDR1 SGDLS and CDR2 YYNGEE. The CDR3 has 12 amino acids. Between the trimmed V and J ends, which lost 3 bases and 11 bases, there was a span of 12 bases. As DNA, the CDR3 is TGTGCCAGCAGCGGCCTAGAGGGAGCCCAGCATTTT. This encodes CASSGLEGAQHF.

This chain joins TRBV20-1 and TRBJ2-2; D gene unclear. Germline lookup yields CDR1 DFQATT and CDR2 SNEGSKA (reference sequence). The CDR3 loop spans 14 amino acids. The V and J ends lost 0 bases and 4 bases respectively, with 9 bases between them. The CDR3 reads CSARDQGFTGELFF. The CDR3 DNA follows: TGCAGTGCTAGAGATCAAGGGTTCACCGGGGAGCTGTTTTTT.

J is TRBJ2-6 and V is TRBV28; D is tentatively TRBD1 or TRBD2 (5 bases each). V was cut by 10 bases and J by 0 bases, with 13 bases left in between. CDR3 length: 15 amino acids. The germline V gene has CDR1 MDHEN and CDR2 SYDVKM. The CDR3 DNA is TGTGCCATAACGGGACGGCTCTCTGGGGCCAACGTCCTGACTTTC. Amino acid sequence: CAITGRLSGANVLTF.